Included here is one T cell receptor (beta chain) sequence, with context. Its antigen remains unknown. The repertoire was sequenced with immunoSEQ multiplex PCR; TCRdb's copy has only in-frame clones and lacks some. The profile shows around 560,000 clones, roughly 96% of them singletons. CD45RO negativity and positive selection for CCR7 defined naive CD8 cells, a population that excluded terminally differentiated effector memory CD45RA+ cells. The donor population consisted of healthy HIV-negative adults with no recent acute infections or vaccinations. This specimen belongs to a study of shared clonotypes between healthy human individuals. Study findings and constraints: Compared with clonotypes that all four donors shared, non-shared clonotypes had lower generation probabilities.

The sequencing input was naive CD8+ T cells sorted from blood. The clonotype was recovered from a woman aged 30 to 39 in good health.

The CDR3 spells CASRPGGWAEAFF. The CDR3 nucleotides are TGTGCCAGCAGACCAGGGGGCTGGGCTGAAGCTTTCTTT. The J gene is TRBJ1-1, the V gene TRBV28; 8 nucleotides agree with TRBD1. The CDR3 totals 13 residues. Per germline, CDR1 MDHEN and CDR2 SYDVKM. V was pared by 6 bases and J by 6 bases, with 6 bases of the junction left unmatched. Complete variable domain (other parts from reference TRBV28 and TRBJ1-1): DVKVTQSSRYLVKRTGEKVFLECVQDMDHENMFWYRQDPGLGLRLIYFSYDVKMKEKGDIPEGYSVSREKKERFSLILESASTNQTSMYLCASRPGGWAEAFFGQGTRLTVV.